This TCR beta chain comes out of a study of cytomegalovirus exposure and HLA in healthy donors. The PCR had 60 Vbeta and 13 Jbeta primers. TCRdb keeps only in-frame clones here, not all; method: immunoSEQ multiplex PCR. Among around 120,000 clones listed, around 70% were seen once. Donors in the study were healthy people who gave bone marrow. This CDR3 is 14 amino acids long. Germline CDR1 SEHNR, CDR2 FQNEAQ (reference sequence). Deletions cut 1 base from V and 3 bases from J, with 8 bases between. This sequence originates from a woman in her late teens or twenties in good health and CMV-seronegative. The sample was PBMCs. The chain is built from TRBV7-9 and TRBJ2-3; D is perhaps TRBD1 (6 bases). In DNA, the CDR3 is TGTGCCAGCAGCTTAGACAGGGAAACAGATACGCAGTATTTT. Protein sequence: CASSLDRETDTQYF.